Below are 21 T cell receptor beta chains sequenced from a single sample in a study of Ad26.COV2.S vaccination and SARS-CoV-2 variants. The method was immunoSEQ multiplex PCR; TCRdb's version includes in-frame clones alone and lacks a portion of them. The sample lists more than 350,000 clones, approximately 92% occurring once. The treatment here: roughly 19 received Ad26.COV2.S at low or high dose, single or two shots; several received placebo; per-sample allocation not given. Collection of the samples took place on day 63 after the first injection of vaccine or placebo. The sequencing here drew on peripheral blood, taken in a trial of Ad26.COV2.S vaccine versus placebo. The receptors were gathered from a person between 18 and 60 years old who received the Ad26.COV2.S COVID-19 vaccine or a placebo.

This clone has only one observation. The V call is TRBV25-1, the J call TRBJ2-1, with 8 bases identical to TRBD1. The CDR3 consists of 13 residues. The J segment lost 2 bases and the V segment lost 10 bases, leaving 4 bases of the junction unmatched. In germline, CDR1 is MGHDK, CDR2 SYGVNS. CDR3 in amino acids: CATTTGAYNEQFF. The CDR3 DNA is TGTGCCACTACGACAGGGGCCTACAATGAGCAGTTCTTC. Based on the CDR3 plus reference TRBV25-1 and TRBJ2-1, the full variable domain is EADIYQTPRYLVIGTGKKITLECSQTMGHDKMYWYQQDPGMELHLIHYSYGVNSTEKGDLSSESTVSRIRTEHFPLTLESARPSHTSQYLCATTTGAYNEQFFGPGTRLTVL.

The chain combines TRBV4-1 with TRBJ2-5; 7 bases are shared with TRBD1. V was clipped by 0 bases and J by 3 bases; unmatched bases: 10. The CDR3 runs to 17 residues. Germline values: CDR1 MGHRA, CDR2 YSYEKL. CDR3 residues: CASSQEIDRVTKETQYF. The CDR3 bases are TGCGCCAGCAGCCAAGAAATTGACAGGGTGACAAAAGAGACCCAGTACTTC.

The V and J genes are TRBV30 and TRBJ2-1; TRBD1 matches 9 bases. This CDR3 is 12 amino acids long. V shed 8 bases, J shed 8 bases, and the junction held 7 bases outside the gene matches. Germline lookup yields CDR1 GTSNPN and CDR2 SVGIG (reference sequence). The CDR3 reads CAGRDRDHEQFF. CDR3 coding DNA: TGTGCCGGCCGGGACAGGGACCATGAGCAGTTCTTC.

The J gene is TRBJ2-1, the V gene TRBV29-1; D remains ambiguous. The CDR3 extends over 11 amino acids. The germline V gene encodes CDR1 SQVTM and CDR2 ANQGSEA. The V end was cut by 7 bases, the J end by 3 bases, with 7 bases between. The CDR3 sequence is CSGTIYNEQFF. The CDR3 DNA follows: TGCAGCGGAACCATCTACAATGAGCAGTTCTTC.

Written as DNA, the CDR3 is TGTGCCAGCAGTGAAGCAGCCGGGACAAACGTCGGAGGCGGGAACACCATATATTTT. Its protein is CASSEAAGTNVGGGNTIYF. The chain couples TRBV6-1 to TRBJ1-3; tentative D call: TRBD1 (6 bases). The V gene's germline CDR1 is MNHNS and CDR2 SASEGT. The ends were cut back, 0 bases at V and 7 bases at J, with 25 bases in the middle. The CDR3 is 19 amino acids.

This clone was detected only once. The chain joins TRBV3-1 (or the pseudogene TRBV3-2) to TRBJ1-1; D is ambiguous. This CDR3 has 13 residues. Trimming cost V 6 bases and J 4 bases, with 12 bases left between them. Germline assignment: CDR1 LGHDT and CDR2 YNNKEL (reference sequence). The CDR3 spells CASSFGPGTEAFF. CDR3 DNA sequence: TGTGCCAGCAGTTTCGGACCGGGCACTGAAGCTTTCTTT.

For this clone: At one end the junction does not follow the germline gene, possibly because of a read error. This chain links TRBV7-2 with TRBJ1-2, with 7 bases fitting TRBD1. This CDR3 has 14 residues. The germline CDR1 and CDR2 sequences are SGHTA and FQGNSA. This CDR3 is CASSLGQAGGGYTF. DNA of the CDR3: TGTGCCAGCAGTTTAGGACAGGCAGGAGGTGGCTACACCTTC.

V and J are TRBV4-3 and TRBJ2-3, with D possibly being TRBD2 (5 bases). Germline assignment: CDR1 LGHNA and CDR2 YSLEER. V was shortened by 0 bases and J by 6 bases, with 10 bases between the two germline ends. The CDR3 length is 14 residues. The CDR3: CASSQEWGADTQYF. CDR3 in DNA: TGCGCCAGCAGCCAAGAATGGGGAGCGGATACGCAGTATTTT.

As DNA, the CDR3 is TGCAGTGCTAGTGGGGGCAGGGGAGAGAATGGCTACACCTTC. Translating it yields CSASGGRGENGYTF. V usage is TRBV20-1 and J usage is TRBJ1-2; D possibly corresponds to TRBD1 (6 bases). The CDR3 runs 14 residues. CDR1 is DFQATT, CDR2 SNEGSKA, per germline (reference sequence). The V end was cut by 3 bases, the J end by 6 bases, with 17 bases between.

This chain joins TRBV6-5 and TRBJ1-2; D might be TRBD1 (5 bases). Germline CDR1 MNHEY, CDR2 SVGAGI. Trimming took 6 bases from V and 5 from J, leaving 13 bases between them. The CDR3 totals 13 residues. The CDR3, as DNA: TGTGCCAGCAGGTCTGGGAGGGGATATGGCTACACCTTC. Translated, it gives CASRSGRGYGYTF.

V is TRBV7-3 and J is TRBJ2-5, with D possibly being TRBD1 or TRBD2 (5 bases each). Trimming pared 0 bases from V and 5 bases from J, leaving 16 bases between. The CDR3 runs to 16 residues. Germline V gene lookup returns CDR1 SGHTA and CDR2 FQGTGA. CDR3 loop: CASSLTPSGAPETQYF. DNA for the CDR3: TGTGCCAGCAGCTTAACGCCGTCCGGGGCTCCGGAGACCCAGTACTTC.

This clone was found once. V usage is TRBV5-4 and J usage is TRBJ2-2, with TRBD2 matching over 16 bases. The CDR3 runs 18 residues. CDR1 is SGHNT and CDR2 is YYREEE in the germline V gene (reference sequence). The V gene end was trimmed by 4 bases and the J gene end by 7 bases; junction bases not matched to a gene: 10. The CDR3 coding sequence is TGTGCCAGCAGCCGGGGACTAGCGGGAGGGCCGGACGGCGGGGAGCTGTTTTTT. It translates to CASSRGLAGGPDGGELFF.

The chain recombines TRBV27 with TRBJ1-2, with a tentative D call TRBD1 (5 bases). Germline assignment: CDR1 MNHEY and CDR2 SMNVEV (reference sequence). The CDR3 runs to 12 residues. Trimming took off 4 bases at V and 4 bases at J, with 7 bases between the two ends. The CDR3 DNA sequence: TGTGCCAGCAGTTCCACAGGCTATGGCTACACCTTC. Translation: CASSSTGYGYTF.

The chain is built from TRBV6-2 or TRBV6-3 and TRBJ2-7; unclear D gene. The V and J ends lost 5 bases and 4 bases respectively, with 9 bases between them. Germline CDR1 reads MNHEY; CDR2 reads SVGEGT. The CDR3 has 12 residues. The DNA of the CDR3 is TGTGCCAGCAGTGGGGTTGATTACGAGCAGTACTTC. This sequence encodes CASSGVDYEQYF.

The gene calls are TRBV11-2 and TRBJ1-2; 8 nucleotides line up with TRBD1. Germline loops: CDR1 SGHAT, CDR2 FQNNGV. This CDR3 contains 14 residues. J lost 6 bases, V lost 2 bases, and 5 bases had no gene match. The CDR3 spells CASSLWQGANGYTF. CDR3 in DNA: TGTGCCAGCAGCTTATGGCAGGGGGCGAATGGCTACACCTTC.

CDR3 protein: CASSAIRENTGELFF. In DNA form, the CDR3 reads TGTGCCAGCAGTGCGATCAGGGAGAACACCGGGGAGCTGTTTTTT. The chain is built from TRBV25-1 and TRBJ2-2; tentatively, D is TRBD1 (5 bases). Germline V gives CDR1 MGHDK, CDR2 SYGVNS. There are 15 residues in the CDR3. With 4 bases removed from V and 1 base from J, the gap between germline ends came to 10 bases.

The chain links TRBV3-1 (or the pseudogene TRBV3-2) to TRBJ2-7, with D possibly matching TRBD1 (6 bases). The CDR3 spans 16 residues. Trimming removed 1 base from V and 12 bases from J, with 25 bases in between. Germline V CDR1 and CDR2: LGHDT, YNNKEL (reference sequence). The CDR3 here is CASSQAPPGQPVIRYF. The CDR3 region has the DNA TGTGCCAGCAGCCAAGCGCCTCCAGGACAGCCGGTCATTCGGTACTTC.

This clone turned up a few times. V gene TRBV7-9 combines with J gene TRBJ2-7, with TRBD2 matching 8 bases. V was pared by 8 bases and J by 6 bases, with 9 bases of the junction left unmatched. In germline, CDR1 is SEHNR, CDR2 FQNEAQ (reference sequence). The CDR3 runs to 13 residues. The CDR3 DNA reads TGTGCCAGCCACGTAGCGGGATCTGTCGAGCAGTACTTC. Protein product: CASHVAGSVEQYF.

The V call is TRBV4-1, the J call TRBJ2-1; possibly TRBD2 for D (6 bases). The CDR3 extends over 17 amino acids. Trimming took off 0 bases at V and 4 bases at J, with 16 bases between the two ends. CDR1 and CDR2 from the germline V gene are MGHRA and YSYEKL. CDR3 bases: TGCGCCAGCAGCCAAGATGGAGTAGCGGAGTTTTACAATGAGCAGTTCTTC. It codes for CASSQDGVAEFYNEQFF.

This clone was detected once. This chain uses TRBV11-3 with TRBJ2-1, with D tentatively TRBD1 or TRBD2 (6 bases each). From germline, CDR1 is SGHNT and CDR2 YENEEA. This CDR3 is 18 amino acids long. Between the trimmed V and J ends, which lost 4 bases and 0 bases, there was a span of 19 bases. This CDR3 is CASSSARPGANSYNEQFF. CDR3 sequence (DNA): TGTGCCAGCAGCTCTGCGCGCCCGGGGGCAAACTCCTACAATGAGCAGTTCTTC.

The V and J genes are TRBV11-2 and TRBJ2-3; 11 bases align to TRBD1. The junction had 8 bases not matched to a gene; V was cut back by 3 bases and J by 9 bases. This CDR3 region has 15 residues. Germline loops: CDR1 SGHAT, CDR2 FQNNGV. CDR3 bases: TGTGCCAGCAGCTTTGGGACAGGGGGTCCTTCGACGCAGTATTTT. Translated, it gives CASSFGTGGPSTQYF.